The 4 T cell receptor beta chains below all came from one sample that was sequenced in a study of T cell responses to AZD1222 COVID-19 vaccine. The repertoire was sequenced with immunoSEQ multiplex PCR; TCRdb's copy has only in-frame clones and lacks some. The sample consists of under 30,000 clones, around 87% of them appearing once. The sample here was peripheral blood, taken 28 days after the second AZD1222 dose. All receptors come from an adult who received the AZD1222 COVID-19 vaccine.

The chain has TRBV27 and TRBJ1-1; perhaps TRBD1 as D (5 bases). With 6 bases removed from V and 4 bases from J, the gap between germline ends came to 15 bases. The CDR3 loop spans 14 amino acids. CDR1 is MNHEY and CDR2 is SMNVEV in the germline V gene (reference sequence). This CDR3 reads CASSPHSGGTEAFF. CDR3 DNA: TGTGCCAGCAGCCCTCACTCGGGGGGCACTGAAGCTTTCTTT.

The chain has TRBV5-4 and TRBJ1-2; D ambiguous. Trimming pared 3 bases from V and 4 bases from J, leaving 16 bases between. Germline lookup yields CDR1 SGHNT and CDR2 YYREEE (reference sequence). The CDR3 extends over 15 amino acids. Here the CDR3 reads CASSSSPGEIYGYTF. CDR3 DNA sequence: TGTGCCAGCAGCTCTTCCCCCGGGGAGATCTATGGCTACACCTTC.

The chain is built from TRBV5-1 and TRBJ1-1, with 7 positions matching TRBD1. This CDR3 has 16 residues. The trim removed 7 bases at V and 5 bases at J, leaving 17 bases unmatched. Germline-derived CDR1 and CDR2 are SGHRS and YFSETQ. As DNA, the CDR3 is TGCGCCAGCGATCCGGGGTCAACATTCAGGGGGACTGAAGCTTTCTTT. Its translation is CASDPGSTFRGTEAFF.

The chain employs TRBV30 and TRBJ1-5; D unresolved. CDR1 and CDR2 (germline): GTSNPN, SVGIG (reference sequence). This CDR3 contains 13 residues. Trimming removed 3 bases from V and 6 bases from J, with 12 bases in between. As DNA, the CDR3 is TGTGCCTGGAGAGGGCTGTCGGGTCAGCCCCAGCATTTT. Translating it yields CAWRGLSGQPQHF.